These 19 T cell receptor beta chains originate from one sample sequenced in a study of shared clonotypes between healthy human individuals. The data were produced by immunoSEQ multiplex PCR, yet TCRdb's version contains in-frame clones alone and is incomplete. The sample lists more than 1.2 million clones; approximately 98.5% were seen once. Source material: naive CD4+ T cells sorted from blood. Noted subset: CD45RA+ positively selected. Source of these receptors: a man younger than 40 in good health.

The V gene is TRBV6-5, the J gene TRBJ2-3; D ambiguous. The CDR3 totals 14 residues. Deletions cut 0 bases from V and 4 bases from J, with 8 bases between. Germline values: CDR1 MNHEY, CDR2 SVGAGI. CDR3 protein: CASSYSESADTQYF. CDR3 in DNA: TGTGCCAGCAGTTACTCAGAATCTGCAGATACGCAGTATTTT.

To note about this clone: It is unclear where the CDR3 begins or ends on the DNA, so no DNA is shown, and the CDR3 is as TCRdb lists it. V usage is TRBV29-1 and J usage is TRBJ2-3. The germline gives CDR1 SQVTM, CDR2 ANQGSEA. The CDR3 contains 13 residues when both ends are counted. This CDR3 is CSVGRAGPDTQYF.

The chain couples TRBV5-8 to TRBJ1-5; perhaps TRBD1 as D (5 bases). V lost 1 base and J 7 bases, leaving 6 bases between the germline ends. Germline CDR1 SGHTS, CDR2 YDEGEE. The CDR3 extends over 12 amino acids. CDR3 bases: TGTGCCAGCAGCTTGACAGGCCAGCCCCAGCATTTT. Protein sequence: CASSLTGQPQHF.

The V and J genes are TRBV29-1 and TRBJ2-5; D is possibly TRBD2 (5 bases). CDR3 length: 18 residues. Germline values: CDR1 SQVTM, CDR2 ANQGSEA. V lost 7 bases and J lost 2, with 29 bases in between. CDR3 DNA: TGCAGCGCCGCCCCCTTCGTTCTTCGGGATGGTCGGCAAGAGACCCAGTACTTC. Translation gives CSAAPFVLRDGRQETQYF.

V usage is TRBV28 and J usage is TRBJ2-7; 8 bases match TRBD1. Germline lookup yields CDR1 MDHEN and CDR2 SYDVKM. Trimming removed 5 bases from V and 2 bases from J; junction bases left unmatched: 5. CDR3 length: 14 amino acids. CDR3 nucleotides: TGTGCCAGCAGTATACCGACAGGGGCCTACGAGCAGTACTTC. This gives the protein CASSIPTGAYEQYF.

The chain couples TRBV15 to TRBJ2-7, with 7 bases fitting TRBD1. J was trimmed by 2 bases and V by 3 bases; bases with no gene match: 13. In germline, CDR1 is LNHNV, CDR2 YYDKDF (reference sequence). The CDR3 runs to 17 residues. The CDR3 loop is CATSRESTGVQPYEQYF. The DNA of the CDR3 is TGTGCCACCAGCAGGGAATCTACAGGGGTCCAGCCCTACGAGCAGTACTTC.

The chain links TRBV18 to TRBJ2-1; tentative D call: TRBD1 (5 bases). The V and J ends lost 0 bases and 7 bases respectively, with 16 bases between them. CDR1 and CDR2 from the germline V gene are KGHSH and LQKENI. This CDR3 comprises 16 residues. Here the CDR3 reads CASSPPGQGMRNEQFF. For the CDR3, the DNA is TGTGCCAGCTCACCACCAGGTCAGGGAATGCGGAATGAGCAGTTCTTC.

This chain uses TRBV9 with TRBJ1-1; D is unresolved. Germline V gives CDR1 SGDLS, CDR2 YYNGEE. Trimming shortened V by 4 bases and J by 0 bases, and 13 bases separated the two germline ends. This CDR3 is built from 15 residues. CDR3 DNA: TGTGCCAGCAGCCCTAGGTGGCTTTTGAACACTGAAGCTTTCTTT. This sequence encodes CASSPRWLLNTEAFF.

The chain carries TRBV6-1 and TRBJ2-7; 8 bases line up with TRBD2. The germline V gene has CDR1 MNHNS and CDR2 SASEGT. This CDR3 has 13 amino acids. Losses at the gene ends were 6 bases for V and 5 bases for J; bases not matched to a gene: 6. The CDR3 nucleotides read TGTGCCAGCAGCGCGGGACTAGATGACGAGCAGTACTTC. It specifies CASSAGLDDEQYF.

The J gene is TRBJ2-1, the V gene TRBV13; TRBD2 matches 12 bases. Trimming at V came to 4 bases and at J to 7 bases, leaving 5 bases not matched to a gene. The germline V gene encodes CDR1 PRHDT and CDR2 FYEKMQ (reference sequence). The CDR3 covers 15 residues. CDR3 coding DNA: TGTGCCAGCAGCTCCCCTAGCGGGAGGGCTAATGAGCAGTTCTTC. Its protein is CASSSPSGRANEQFF.

The gene calls are TRBV15 and TRBJ2-1; D remains ambiguous. Trimming cost V 0 bases and J 6 bases, with 12 bases left between them. Germline V lookup: CDR1 LNHNV, CDR2 YYDKDF (reference sequence). The CDR3 contains 15 residues. CDR3 bases: TGTGCCACCAGCAGAGAACTTGGACGGAGCAATGAGCAGTTCTTC. Amino acids: CATSRELGRSNEQFF.

V is TRBV10-1 and J is TRBJ2-7, with 10 bases aligning to TRBD1. Germline trimming cut 2 bases from V and 4 bases from J; bases unmatched to any gene: 8. This CDR3 has 16 residues. Germline V gene lookup returns CDR1 WNHNN and CDR2 SYGVQD (reference sequence). CDR3 region: CASSENRDRGPYEQYF. Written as DNA, the CDR3 is TGCGCCAGCAGTGAGAATAGGGACAGGGGACCTTACGAGCAGTACTTC.

This chain connects TRBV7-3 to TRBJ2-1; D is uncertain. The germline CDR1 and CDR2 sequences are SGHTA and FQGTGA. The CDR3 has 14 amino acids. With 5 bases removed from V and 7 bases from J, the gap between germline ends came to 15 bases. CDR3 sequence: CASSPEALWNEQFF. CDR3 DNA sequence: TGTGCCAGCAGCCCCGAAGCTCTATGGAATGAGCAGTTCTTC.

V is TRBV5-4 and J is TRBJ1-2, with 8 bases identical to TRBD1. The V gene end was trimmed by 3 bases and the J gene end by 7 bases; junction bases not matched to a gene: 5. Germline CDR1 is SGHNT and CDR2 is YYREEE (reference sequence). The CDR3 consists of 13 residues. The CDR3 is CASSSQGAGGYTF. In DNA form, the CDR3 reads TGTGCCAGCAGCTCTCAGGGGGCGGGTGGCTACACCTTC.

This rearrangement joins TRBV28 to TRBJ1-2, with D perhaps TRBD1 (5 bases). V was clipped by 6 bases and J by 8 bases, with 19 bases between them. In germline, CDR1 is MDHEN, CDR2 SYDVKM. The CDR3 has 14 amino acids. Written as DNA, the CDR3 is TGTGCCAGCAGATACCGTTTGTCGGGGACGGGCTACACCTTC. This encodes CASRYRLSGTGYTF.

This clone showed up just once. V and J are TRBV5-1 and TRBJ2-1, with TRBD1 matching over 7 bases. The CDR3 consists of 14 residues. Trimming took 2 bases from V and 7 from J; bases not matched to a gene: 6. CDR1 SGHRS and CDR2 YFSETQ come from the germline V gene. The CDR3 DNA follows: TGCGCCAGCAGCTTAAACTCACAGGGGAATGAGCAGTTCTTC. Amino acids: CASSLNSQGNEQFF.

The chain is built from TRBV10-1 and TRBJ2-1; 7 bases are shared with TRBD1. V gave up 7 bases and J gave up 5 bases; unmatched junction bases: 5. Germline V gene sequence: CDR1 WNHNN, CDR2 SYGVQD (reference sequence). CDR3 length equals 13 residues. CDR3 in amino acids: CASNGQVDNEQFF. The CDR3 nucleotides read TGCGCCAGCAACGGACAGGTAGACAATGAGCAGTTCTTC.

The rearrangement links TRBV5-1 to TRBJ2-5; unclear D gene. CDR1 is SGHRS and CDR2 is YFSETQ in the germline V gene. The CDR3 is 14 residues long. V lost 4 bases and J 5 bases, leaving 15 bases between the germline ends. Written as DNA, the CDR3 is TGCGCCAGCAGCCTGATGAGCGTCGAGGAGACCCAGTACTTC. Its translation is CASSLMSVEETQYF.

This chain joins TRBV19 and TRBJ1-5; D is uncertain. Germline CDR1 LNHDA, CDR2 SQIVND (reference sequence). Trimming removed 3 bases from V and 3 bases from J, with 12 bases in between. The CDR3 contains 15 residues. This CDR3 reads CASSMSRTVNQPQHF. The CDR3 region has the DNA TGTGCCAGTAGTATGAGCCGAACTGTCAATCAGCCCCAGCATTTT.